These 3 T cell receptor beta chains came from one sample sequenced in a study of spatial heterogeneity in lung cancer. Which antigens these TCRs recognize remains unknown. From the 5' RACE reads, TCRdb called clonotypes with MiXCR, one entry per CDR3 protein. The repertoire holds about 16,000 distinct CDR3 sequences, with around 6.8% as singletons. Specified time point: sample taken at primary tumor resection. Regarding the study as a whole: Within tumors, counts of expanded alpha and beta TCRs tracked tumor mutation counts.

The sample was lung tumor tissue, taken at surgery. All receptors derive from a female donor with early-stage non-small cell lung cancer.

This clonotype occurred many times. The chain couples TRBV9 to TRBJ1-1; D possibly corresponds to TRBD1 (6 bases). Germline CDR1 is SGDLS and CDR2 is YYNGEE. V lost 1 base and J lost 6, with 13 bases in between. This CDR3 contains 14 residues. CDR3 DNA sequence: TGTGCCAGCAGCGTATTTGCAGGGGTGTCTGAAGCTTTCTTT. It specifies CASSVFAGVSEAFF.

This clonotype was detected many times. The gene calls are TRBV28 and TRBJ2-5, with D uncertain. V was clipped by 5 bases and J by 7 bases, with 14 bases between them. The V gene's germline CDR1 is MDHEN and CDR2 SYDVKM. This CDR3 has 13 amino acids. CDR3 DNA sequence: TGTGCCAGCAGTACCCGTCCCCTCGTGACCCAGTACTTC. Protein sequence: CASSTRPLVTQYF.

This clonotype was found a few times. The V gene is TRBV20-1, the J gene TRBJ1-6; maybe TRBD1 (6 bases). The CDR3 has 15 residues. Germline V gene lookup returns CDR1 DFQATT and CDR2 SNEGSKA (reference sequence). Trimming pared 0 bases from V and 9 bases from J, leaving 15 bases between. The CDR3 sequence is CSARDWGKGGSPLHF. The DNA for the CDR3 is TGCAGTGCTAGAGATTGGGGGAAGGGGGGTTCACCCCTCCACTTT.